This TCR beta chain was recovered during a study of CD8 T cells in Susac syndrome. CD8+ and CD4+ T cells from blood underwent TCR beta sequencing. The multiple sclerosis control group consisted of treatment-naive patients whose relapsing-remitting disease, which was either stable or active, fulfilled revised McDonald criteria. Both CD4+ and CD8+ T cells were negatively isolated, and TEMRA cells underwent FACS enrichment. Reverse transcription used about 0.45 to 1 ug RNA and random hexamers. The immunoSEQ assay covered 54 Vbeta and 13 Jbeta segments for CDR3. TCRdb itself ran the immunoSEQ multiplex PCR reads through MiXCR, one entry per CDR3 protein. Here the sample spans roughly 180,000 distinct CDR3 sequences, roughly 92% being singletons. The CDR3 runs 14 residues. Trimming cost V 5 bases and J 2 bases; bases outside gene matches: 3. Germline CDR1 MNHEY, CDR2 SVGAGI. The table lists this clonotype with a few counts.

The chain uses TRBV6-5 and TRBJ2-7, with 10 bases fitting TRBD1. This TCR came from a human donor with multiple sclerosis. Sequencing was carried out using CD4+ T cells from PBMCs. The CDR3 region has the DNA TGTGCCAGCAGTAGAGGACAGGGGGCCTACGAGCAGTACTTC. It translates to CASSRGQGAYEQYF.